The 2 T cell receptor beta chains in this list originate from one sample, sequenced in a study of blood T cell repertoires in COVID-19. Measured with immunoSEQ multiplex PCR; TCRdb has only the in-frame clones, and not every one. Among about 210,000 clones listed, about 84% were seen once. Sequencing used PBMCs or T cells enriched from blood (not recorded which). These receptor sequences come from a man aged 40-55 years with acute COVID-19.

The chain has TRBV28 and TRBJ2-4; D perhaps matches TRBD1 (5 bases). Trimming cost V 6 bases and J 0 bases, with 9 bases left between them. Germline assignment: CDR1 MDHEN and CDR2 SYDVKM. The CDR3 is 14 amino acids. The CDR3 loop is CASRDGAAKNIQYF. The CDR3 coding sequence is TGTGCCAGCAGGGATGGGGCAGCCAAAAACATTCAGTACTTC. The entire variable domain, with the rest obtained from reference TRBV28 and TRBJ2-4, is as follows: DVKVTQSSRYLVKRTGEKVFLECVQDMDHENMFWYRQDPGLGLRLIYFSYDVKMKEKGDIPEGYSVSREKKERFSLILESASTNQTSMYLCASRDGAAKNIQYFGAGTRLSVL.

The chain employs TRBV7-9 and TRBJ2-1, with D perhaps matching TRBD2 (6 bases). Deletions cut 6 bases from V and 5 bases from J, with 17 bases between. This CDR3 contains 15 residues. Per germline, CDR1 SEHNR and CDR2 FQNEAQ (reference sequence). The CDR3 spells CASRTGTFGDNEQFF. The CDR3 coding sequence is TGTGCCAGCAGAACCGGGACTTTTGGGGACAATGAGCAGTTCTTC.